This TCR beta chain was recovered during a study of a mutant IDH1 vaccine in newly diagnosed glioma. Looking at the study overall: Receipt of radiotherapy, temozolomide, or both preceded the study, and most received both. V12 occurred at week 35 and V13 at week 47.

With regard to this clone: Its antigen is not identified.

Described time point: week 47, end of study. Every vaccination contained 300 ug of the mutant IDH1 20-mer peptide and was paired with topical imiquimod. TCRdb's copy holds only in-frame clones and misses some; the assay was immunoSEQ multiplex PCR. The table shows over 10,000 clones, with around 81% occurring only once. The specimen was PBMCs, collected from a glioma patient whose treatment included an IDH1 peptide vaccine. The source of this sequence is a woman in her thirties or forties with glioma.

Here the CDR3 reads CASSPGGWEQYF. The CDR3 DNA follows: TGTGCCAGCAGCCCGGGGGGCTGGGAGCAGTACTTC. The chain links TRBV11-2 to TRBJ2-7, with TRBD2 as a possible D gene (7 bases). This CDR3 has 12 residues. Germline CDR1 and CDR2: SGHAT and FQNNGV. Trimming took off 5 bases at V and 7 bases at J, with 12 bases between the two ends.